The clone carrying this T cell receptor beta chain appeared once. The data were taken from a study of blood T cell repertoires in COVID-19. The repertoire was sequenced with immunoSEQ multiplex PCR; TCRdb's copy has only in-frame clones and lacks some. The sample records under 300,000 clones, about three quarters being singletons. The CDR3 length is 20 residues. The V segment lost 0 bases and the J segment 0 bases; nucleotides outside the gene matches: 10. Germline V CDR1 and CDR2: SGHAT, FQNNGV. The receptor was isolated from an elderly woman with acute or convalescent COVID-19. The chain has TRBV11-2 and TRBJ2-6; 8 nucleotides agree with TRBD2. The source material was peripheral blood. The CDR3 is CASSLDRGGRALSGANVLTF. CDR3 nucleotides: TGTGCCAGCAGCTTAGATCGGGGGGGACGGGCGCTCTCTGGGGCCAACGTCCTGACTTTC.